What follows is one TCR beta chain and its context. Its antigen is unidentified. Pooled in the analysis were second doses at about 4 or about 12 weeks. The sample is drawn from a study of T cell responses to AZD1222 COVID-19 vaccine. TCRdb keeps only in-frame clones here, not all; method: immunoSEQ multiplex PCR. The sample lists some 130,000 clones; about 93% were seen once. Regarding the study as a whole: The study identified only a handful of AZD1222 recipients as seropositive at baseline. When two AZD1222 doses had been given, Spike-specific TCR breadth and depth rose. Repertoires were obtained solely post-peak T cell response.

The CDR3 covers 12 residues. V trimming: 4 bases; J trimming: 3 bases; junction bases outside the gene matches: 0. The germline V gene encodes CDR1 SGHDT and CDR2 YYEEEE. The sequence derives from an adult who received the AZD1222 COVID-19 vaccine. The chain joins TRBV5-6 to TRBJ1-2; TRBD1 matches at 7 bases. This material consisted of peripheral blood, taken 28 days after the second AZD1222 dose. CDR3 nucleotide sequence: TGTGCCAGCAGCCAGGGGGACTATGGCTACACCTTC. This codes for CASSQGDYGYTF.